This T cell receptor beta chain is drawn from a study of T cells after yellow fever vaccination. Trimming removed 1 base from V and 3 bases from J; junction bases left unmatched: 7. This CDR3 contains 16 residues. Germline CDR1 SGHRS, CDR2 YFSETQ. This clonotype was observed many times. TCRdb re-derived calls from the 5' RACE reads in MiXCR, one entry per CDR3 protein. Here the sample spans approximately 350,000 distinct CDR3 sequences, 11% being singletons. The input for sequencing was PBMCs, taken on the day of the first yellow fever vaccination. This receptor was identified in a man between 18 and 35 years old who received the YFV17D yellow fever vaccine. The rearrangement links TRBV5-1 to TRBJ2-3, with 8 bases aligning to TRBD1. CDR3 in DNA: TGCGCCAGCAGCTTGACTACAGGGGGAAGAACAGATACGCAGTATTTT. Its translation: CASSLTTGGRTDTQYF.